The sequence of this TCR beta chain was determined in a study of OX40 agonist ivuxolimab in advanced cancers. V dropped 6 bases and J dropped 5; count of bases not matched to a gene: 6. This CDR3 is built from 13 residues. Germline V gives CDR1 KGHSH, CDR2 LQKENI. This clone appeared once. Clones were read by immunoSEQ multiplex PCR, and TCRdb kept only the in-frame ones, dropping some. The profile shows around 70,000 clones, roughly 82% of them singletons. The chain has TRBV18 and TRBJ2-7; 8 nucleotides match TRBD1. This TCR was sampled from an adult with an advanced solid tumor such as melanoma, head and neck, liver or kidney cancer. Here the sequenced sample was CD4+ or CD8+ T cells sorted from blood, taken in a trial of the OX40 agonist ivuxolimab. CDR3 nucleotide sequence: TGTGCCAGCTCCTCGGACAGGGCTCACGAGCAGTACTTC. This gives the protein CASSSDRAHEQYF.